This T cell receptor (beta chain) is drawn from a study of shared clonotypes between healthy human individuals. The V gene end was trimmed by 5 bases and the J gene end by 2 bases; junction bases not matched to a gene: 14. Looked up from germline, CDR1 is LNHDA and CDR2 is SQIVND (reference sequence). The length of the CDR3 is 19 residues. A deep-level run was used for the assay. TCRdb keeps only in-frame clones here, not all; method: immunoSEQ multiplex PCR. Among about 980,000 clones listed, 76% were seen once. V usage is TRBV19 and J usage is TRBJ2-5, with TRBD2 matching over 13 bases. This receptor was taken from a man between 18 and 29 years old in good health. The sample taken for sequencing was memory CD4+ T cells sorted from blood. Subset noted: CD45RA-negative fraction. The DNA for the CDR3 is TGTGCCAGTAGTGTAGTCCTCGGGACTAGCGGGACCGTTCAAGAGACCCAGTACTTC. It specifies CASSVVLGTSGTVQETQYF.